The following is a T cell receptor beta chain sequence with its context. What it binds is unknown. The PCR had 60 Vbeta and 13 Jbeta primers. Using immunoSEQ multiplex PCR, the repertoire was profiled, and TCRdb retains in-frame clones only, with some absent. Of about 140,000 clones in the sample, approximately 82% were seen once. The sample belongs to a study of cytomegalovirus exposure and HLA in healthy donors. Study-wide results and limits: There were a few CMV-associated chains whose specificity for CMV antigens was confirmed in vitro. Follow-up analysis seemed to connect common viral pathogens with several of the most significant clusters identified.

Participants comprised healthy donors of bone marrow. V lost 3 bases and J 1 base, leaving 12 bases between the germline ends. In germline, CDR1 is MGHDK, CDR2 SYGVNS. The CDR3 covers 15 residues. Sequencing was performed on PBMCs. This TCR was sampled from a man aged 35-49 years in good health and CMV-seronegative. The genes are TRBV25-1 and TRBJ1-1; D possibly corresponds to TRBD1 (5 bases). The DNA of the CDR3 is TGTGCCAGCAGTGACCCGGGACTCTCGAACACTGAAGCTTTCTTT. As protein: CASSDPGLSNTEAFF.